Below, 10 T cell receptor beta chains from the same sample are listed, as sequenced in a study of post-analysis software for immune sequencing data. Whole-study results and caveats: There were roughly five TRBV segments more frequent in patients than controls, and TRBV5-6, TRBV5-1 and TRBV20-1 were among them.

Their recognized antigens are unknown. Every TCR beta cDNA library bore unique molecular identifiers. Each CDR3 protein is one row after TCRdb ran MiXCR on the PCR reads. Of hundreds of thousands of distinct CDR3 sequences listed, roughly 45% are singletons. The sample was blood. These receptors were collected from a girl under 18 with multiple sclerosis.

The chain couples TRBV7-6 to TRBJ2-7, with a possible D match to TRBD1 (7 bases). From germline, CDR1 is SGHVS and CDR2 FNYEAQ. This CDR3 is built from 13 residues. V was cut by 5 bases and J by 5 bases, with 13 bases left in between. CDR3 DNA: TGTGCCAGCAGCCCGGGCAGGGGGGACGAGCAGTACTTC. Protein product: CASSPGRGDEQYF.

This clonotype was observed a few times. The genes are TRBV29-1 and TRBJ2-7, with 10 positions matching TRBD1. The V gene end was trimmed by 3 bases and the J gene end by 7 bases; junction bases not matched to a gene: 9. Per germline, CDR1 SQVTM and CDR2 ANQGSEA. This CDR3 has 14 residues. CDR3 residues: CSVETGTGAGEQYF. The CDR3 nucleotides read TGCAGCGTTGAGACCGGGACAGGGGCCGGGGAGCAGTACTTC.

This clonotype was picked up a small number of times. V gene TRBV27 combines with J gene TRBJ1-5; the D gene is possibly TRBD1 (5 bases). Trimming stripped 6 bases from V and 6 bases from J, with 15 bases between. CDR1 is MNHEY and CDR2 is SMNVEV in the germline V gene (reference sequence). This CDR3 spans 14 amino acids. The CDR3 sequence is CASRYYRDSQPQHF. CDR3 coding DNA: TGTGCCAGCAGATACTACAGAGACAGTCAGCCCCAGCATTTT.

This clonotype was detected a few times. The chain is built from TRBV15 and TRBJ2-3; possible D gene TRBD1, 5 bases. Germline V gives CDR1 LNHNV, CDR2 YYDKDF (reference sequence). V was clipped by 1 base and J by 5 bases, with 10 bases between them. This CDR3 contains 14 residues. Here the CDR3 reads CATSRGQGKDTQYF. Here the CDR3 DNA reads TGTGCCACCAGCAGAGGTCAGGGCAAAGATACGCAGTATTTT.

This clonotype was seen only a few times. This sequence joins TRBV10-1 and TRBJ2-3; TRBD2 matches at 10 bases. V lost 4 bases to trimming and J lost 6 bases; unmatched junction nucleotides: 7. CDR1 and CDR2 from the germline V gene are WNHNN and SYGVQD (reference sequence). CDR3 length equals 15 residues. The CDR3 region is CASSVASGSFDTQYF. The CDR3 DNA is TGCGCCAGCAGTGTGGCTAGCGGGAGTTTTGATACGCAGTATTTT.

This clonotype was seen a few times. The CDR3 here is CASSVETGGRSDTQYF. CDR3 nucleotides: TGTGCCAGCAGCGTAGAGACGGGGGGGCGGTCAGATACGCAGTATTTT. The V and J genes are TRBV9 and TRBJ2-3, with 8 bases fitting TRBD2. With V trimmed by 0 bases and J by 4 bases, 7 bases remained unmatched. Germline CDR1 is SGDLS and CDR2 is YYNGEE. The CDR3 consists of 16 residues.

The chain is built from TRBV10-3 and TRBJ1-1; 9 bases agree with TRBD1. Germline V gives CDR1 ENHRY, CDR2 SYGVKD. The V gene end was trimmed by 3 bases and the J gene end by 11 bases; junction bases not matched to a gene: 10. This CDR3 is 14 amino acids long. CDR3 loop: CAISEVGQGSEAFF. The CDR3 DNA sequence: TGTGCCATCAGTGAAGTGGGACAGGGAAGCGAGGCTTTCTTT.

The rearrangement joins TRBV27 to TRBJ2-1; D perhaps matches TRBD1 (5 bases). This CDR3 is built from 18 residues. V dropped 0 bases and J dropped 1 base, with 16 bases sitting between them. Germline CDR1 is MNHEY and CDR2 is SMNVEV (reference sequence). CDR3 region: CASSLSTFSGLSYNEQFF. Written as DNA, the CDR3 is TGTGCCAGCAGTTTATCGACCTTCTCAGGGCTTTCCTACAATGAGCAGTTCTTC.

The chain couples TRBV4-1 to TRBJ2-5; D may be TRBD1 or TRBD2 (6 bases each). V was trimmed by 3 bases and J by 4 bases, leaving 15 bases between them. The CDR3 extends over 15 amino acids. Per the germline V gene, CDR1 is MGHRA and CDR2 is YSYEKL. The CDR3 DNA reads as TGCGCCAGCAGCCAGCTAGGGGGAGGAGGAGAGACCCAGTACTTC. Protein: CASSQLGGGGETQYF.

The chain has TRBV7-2 and TRBJ2-3; 8 bases match TRBD1. The CDR3 is 15 residues long. Trimming cost V 5 bases and J 0 bases; bases outside gene matches: 4. Germline V gene sequence: CDR1 SGHTA, CDR2 FQGNSA. Here the CDR3 reads CASSEDRDSTDTQYF. The CDR3 DNA sequence: TGTGCCAGCAGCGAGGACAGGGACAGCACAGATACGCAGTATTTT.